Shown below are 5 T cell receptor beta chains from a single sample sequenced in a study of T cells in women clearing cervical HPV infection. The protocol was immunoSEQ multiplex PCR, while the TCRdb copy is restricted to in-frame clones and leaves out a portion. The sample has over 30,000 clones, and its top ten clones hold roughly 4%. The sequencing sample was made of blood buffy coat. Every receptor here comes from a woman aged 18-69 years with a cervical HPV16 infection that either progressed to CIN3+ or cleared (not recorded which).

A remark on this clone: The CDR3 extends 3 residues past the end of the read, so its final part is completed from the germline J gene. The chain links TRBV12-3 or TRBV12-4 to TRBJ1-5; unclear D gene. The CDR3 has 13 residues. Trimming took 3 bases from V and 4 from J, leaving 7 bases between them. CDR3 sequence reads: CASSLAENQPQHF. The sequenced CDR3 bases are TGTGCCAGCAGTTTGGCAGAGAATCAGCCC.

Regarding this clone: The read gets to within 3 residues of the CDR3 end, and the germline J gene fills in the rest. V and J are TRBV20-1 and TRBJ1-6, with D uncertain. CDR3 length: 12 residues. Trimming stripped 6 bases from V and 10 bases from J, with 13 bases between. The germline V gene has CDR1 DFQATT and CDR2 SNEGSKA (reference sequence). The part of the CDR3 DNA that was read is TGCAGTGCCCGGGGTTCGGTGTCACCC. Its protein product is CSARGSVSP. The complete CDR3 protein is CSARGSVSPLHF.

Note on this clone: The junction shows a germline mismatch at one end, possibly a read error. Read sequence stops 3 residues before the CDR3 end, and the germline J gene provides the missing end. This specimen includes other DNA sequences encoding the same CDR3. V usage is TRBV4-2 and J usage is TRBJ2-5; TRBD2 agrees at 10 bases. The CDR3 consists of 15 residues. Germline loops: CDR1 LGHNA, CDR2 YNFKEQ. CDR3: CASSQERGGQETQYF. The CDR3 DNA, read in part, is TGCGCCAGCAGCCAAGAGCGGGGGGGCCAAGAGACC.

On this clone itself: Sequencing ends 3 residues short of the CDR3 end; the germline J gene provides the rest. The chain has TRBV10-3 and TRBJ1-1; maybe TRBD1 (5 bases). The CDR3 is 14 residues long. Trimming removed 7 bases at V and 4 bases at J, with 16 bases between. In germline, CDR1 is ENHRY, CDR2 SYGVKD. The chain's CDR3 is CAINPSGIGTEAFF. The part of the CDR3 DNA that was read is TGTGCCATCAACCCCTCAGGGATTGGCACTGAA.

Comments on this clone: The sequence runs out 3 residues before the end of the CDR3; the remainder is reconstructed from the germline J gene. This chain uses TRBV5-1 with TRBJ1-1; 10 bases map to TRBD1. Losses at the gene ends were 4 bases for V and 3 bases for J; bases not matched to a gene: 12. The CDR3 is made up of 17 amino acids. Per germline, CDR1 SGHRS and CDR2 YFSETQ. The covered CDR3 bases are TGCGCCAGCAGCATGACAGGGGGCGCATCGGGGGACACTGAA. Its protein is CASSMTGGASGDTE. In full, the CDR3 is CASSMTGGASGDTEAFF.